This T cell receptor (beta chain) emerged from a study of HIV-infected patients and healthy controls. Alpha and beta constant-region primers primed reverse transcription of around 0.5 ug RNA. Using multiplexing indices, alpha and beta chain libraries were generated apart by chain-specific third strand synthesis. Second strand DNA was synthesized using a primer at the SP2 site. Using its own MiXCR run on the 5' RACE reads, TCRdb lists one record per CDR3 protein. The sample holds approximately 11,000 distinct CDR3 sequences, over 4% seen once. In its sample, this clonotype was seen many times. The repertoire came from unfractionated whole blood and reflected all unsorted peripheral T cells. The germline gives CDR1 SQVTM, CDR2 ANQGSEA. Between the trimmed V and J ends, which lost 2 bases and 2 bases, there was a span of 9 bases. The CDR3 runs to 13 residues.

The sequence derives from an adult in good health. Sample: blood. This chain connects TRBV29-1 to TRBJ2-5; D is undetermined. CDR3 sequence: CSVEPHGQETQYF. CDR3 sequence (DNA): TGCAGCGTTGAACCACACGGACAAGAGACCCAGTACTTC.